These T cell receptor beta chains were read from a single sample in a study of blood T cell repertoires in COVID-19. Clones were read by immunoSEQ multiplex PCR, and TCRdb kept only the in-frame ones, dropping some. The sample records 100,000 to 150,000 clones, about 81% being singletons. The specimen was peripheral blood. The origin of the receptors is a woman aged 45-65 years with acute or convalescent COVID-19. CDR3s include the opening cysteine and the closing phenylalanine or tryptophan. D genes are given only for firm matches. Where a row states a size, it is once, few, many or the class of an expanded clone; other rows omit it.

len,d_gene,j_gene,abundance,v_gene,CDR3aa,CDR3nt
11,.,TRBJ1-2,.,TRBV6-1,CASSDWGGYTF,TGTGCCAGCAGTGATTGGGGCGGCTACACCTTC
13,.,TRBJ1-4,.,TRBV6-1,CASSEGHGEKLFF,TGTGCCAGCAGTGAAGGTCACGGGGAAAAACTGTTTTTT
15,TRBD1,TRBJ1-4,.,TRBV27,CASSGRQGVYEKLFF,TGTGCCAGCAGTGGCCGACAGGGGGTTTATGAAAAACTGTTTTTT
17,TRBD2,TRBJ2-3,.,TRBV4-1,CASSPGRGGGAADTQYF,TGCGCCAGCAGCCCAGGTCGGGGCGGGGGGGCTGCAGATACGCAGTATTTT
16,.,TRBJ1-2,once,TRBV4-1,CASSQGGGGTNYGYTF,TGCGCCAGCAGCCAAGGAGGGGGGGGCACTAACTATGGCTACACCTTC
14,.,TRBJ2-1,.,TRBV3-1/TRBV3-2,CASSQVQGHAEQFF,TGTGCCAGCAGCCAAGTGCAGGGGCATGCTGAGCAGTTCTTC
15,.,TRBJ2-1,.,TRBV27,CASSFRGYGVNEQFF,TGTGCCAGCAGTTTCCGGGGGTACGGAGTAAATGAGCAGTTCTTC
14,.,TRBJ2-5,.,TRBV5-1,CASSEGGPQETQYF,TGCGCCAGCAGCGAGGGTGGGCCACAAGAGACCCAGTACTTC
14,.,TRBJ2-5,.,TRBV27,CASSLLRFRETQYF,TGTGCCAGCAGTTTACTTCGGTTCAGGGAGACCCAGTACTTC
14,.,TRBJ1-5,.,TRBV25-1,CASSEYRENQPQHF,TGTGCCAGCAGTGAATACAGGGAAAATCAGCCCCAGCATTTT
16,TRBD1,TRBJ1-5,.,TRBV7-6,CASSPDRGPQNQPQHF,TGTGCCAGCAGCCCAGACAGGGGCCCACAAAATCAGCCCCAGCATTTT
17,.,TRBJ1-2,.,TRBV5-1,CASSLGQGSPANYGYTF,TGCGCCAGCAGCTTGGGGCAGGGATCCCCAGCTAACTATGGCTACACCTTC
16,TRBD1,TRBJ2-1,.,TRBV24-1,CATSDPRQGANNEQFF,TGTGCCACCAGTGATCCTCGACAGGGGGCGAACAATGAGCAGTTCTTC
13,TRBD1,TRBJ2-5,.,TRBV5-5,CASSSTGRETQYF,TGTGCCAGCAGCTCGACAGGGCGGGAGACCCAGTACTTC
16,TRBD1,TRBJ2-4,.,TRBV19,CASSIDYSRGRNIQYF,TGTGCCAGTAGTATAGATTATTCCAGGGGGAGAAACATTCAGTACTTC
16,.,TRBJ1-4,.,TRBV9,CASSSRWGATNEKLFF,TGTGCCAGCAGCTCCCGGTGGGGGGCAACTAATGAAAAACTGTTTTTT
13,TRBD1,TRBJ2-5,.,TRBV18,CASSPGQGAAQYF,TGTGCCAGCTCACCGGGACAGGGGGCGGCCCAGTACTTC
13,.,TRBJ1-3,.,TRBV30,CAWSLGGGNTIYF,TGTGCCTGGTCCCTCGGGGGGGGAAACACCATATATTTT
14,TRBD1,TRBJ1-1,.,TRBV2,CASSLQGANTEAFF,TGTGCCAGCAGTCTTCAGGGGGCGAACACTGAAGCTTTCTTT
11,.,TRBJ2-5,once,TRBV28,CASSSRETQYF,TGTGCCAGCAGCTCTAGAGAGACCCAGTACTTC
12,.,TRBJ1-1,few,TRBV5-4,CASSEGDTEAFF,TGTGCCAGCAGTGAGGGGGACACTGAAGCTTTCTTT
17,TRBD2,TRBJ2-2,.,TRBV5-4,CASSSLHSGGITGELFF,TGTGCCAGCAGCTCGTTGCATAGCGGGGGGATCACCGGGGAGCTGTTTTTT
14,TRBD2,TRBJ2-7,.,TRBV19,CASQGLAGAYEQYF,TGTGCCAGCCAGGGACTAGCGGGAGCCTACGAGCAGTACTTC
15,.,TRBJ2-2,.,TRBV11-1,CASSLAETYTGELFF,TGTGCCAGCAGCTTAGCGGAGACGTACACCGGGGAGCTGTTTTTT
14,.,TRBJ1-3,.,TRBV10-2,CASAGLSSGNTIYF,TGCGCCAGCGCGGGCCTGAGCTCTGGAAACACCATATATTTT
14,.,TRBJ2-5,.,TRBV5-8,CASSLGHQQETQYF,TGTGCCAGCAGCTTGGGACACCAACAAGAGACCCAGTACTTC
16,TRBD1,TRBJ2-7,.,TRBV5-1,CASSLGQGSSSYEQYF,TGCGCCAGCAGCTTGGGACAGGGGTCGAGCTCCTACGAGCAGTACTTC
14,.,TRBJ1-1,.,TRBV2,CASSETGLNTEAFF,TGTGCCAGCAGTGAAACAGGGCTGAACACTGAAGCTTTCTTT
16,TRBD2,TRBJ2-7,.,TRBV7-9,CASSTPAGGAWWEQYF,TGTGCCAGCAGCACGCCAGCGGGAGGGGCTTGGTGGGAGCAGTACTTC
16,TRBD1,TRBJ1-4,.,TRBV5-4,CASSPWLGQGKEKLFF,TGTGCCAGCAGCCCTTGGTTGGGACAGGGGAAGGAAAAACTGTTTTTT
11,TRBD2,TRBJ2-7,.,TRBV3-1/TRBV3-2,CASSQGTSVYF,TGTGCCAGCAGCCAAGGGACTAGCGTCTACTTC
17,TRBD2,TRBJ2-5,once,TRBV4-2,CASSQDQGLAGRKTQYF,TGTGCCAGCAGCCAAGACCAGGGACTAGCGGGACGGAAGACCCAGTACTTC
14,TRBD2,TRBJ2-1,.,TRBV6-5,CASSYGGLVNEQFF,TGTGCCAGCAGTTACGGGGGACTAGTGAATGAGCAGTTCTTC
15,TRBD2,TRBJ2-5,.,TRBV14,CASSLGGLVYETQYF,TGTGCCAGCAGCCTTGGCGGACTAGTGTATGAGACCCAGTACTTC
15,.,TRBJ1-3,few,TRBV5-5,CASRLTGPTGNTIYF,TGTGCCAGCAGGCTAACAGGGCCTACTGGAAACACCATATATTTT